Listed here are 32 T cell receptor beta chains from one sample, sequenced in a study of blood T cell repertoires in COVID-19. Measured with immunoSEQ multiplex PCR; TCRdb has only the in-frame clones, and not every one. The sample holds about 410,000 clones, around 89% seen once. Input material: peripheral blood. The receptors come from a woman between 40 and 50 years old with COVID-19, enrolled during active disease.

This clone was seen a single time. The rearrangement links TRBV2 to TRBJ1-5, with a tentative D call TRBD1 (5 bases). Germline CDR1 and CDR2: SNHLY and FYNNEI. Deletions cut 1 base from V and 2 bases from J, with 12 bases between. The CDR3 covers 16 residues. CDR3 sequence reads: CASSEVRGAGNQPQHF. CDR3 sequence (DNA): TGTGCCAGCAGTGAAGTTAGGGGCGCAGGCAATCAGCCCCAGCATTTT.

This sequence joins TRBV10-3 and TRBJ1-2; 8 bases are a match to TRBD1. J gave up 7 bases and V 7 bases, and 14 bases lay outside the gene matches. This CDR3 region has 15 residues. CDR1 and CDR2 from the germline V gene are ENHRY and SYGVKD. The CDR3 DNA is TGTGCCATCAACCCCGGACAGGGCGGTTTCCGTGGCTACACCTTC. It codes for CAINPGQGGFRGYTF.

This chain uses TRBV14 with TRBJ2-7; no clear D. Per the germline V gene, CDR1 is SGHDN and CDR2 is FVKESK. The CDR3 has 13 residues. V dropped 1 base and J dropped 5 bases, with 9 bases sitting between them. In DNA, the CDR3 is TGTGCCAGCAGCCAAGTGTGGCCCCACGAGCAGTACTTC. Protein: CASSQVWPHEQYF.

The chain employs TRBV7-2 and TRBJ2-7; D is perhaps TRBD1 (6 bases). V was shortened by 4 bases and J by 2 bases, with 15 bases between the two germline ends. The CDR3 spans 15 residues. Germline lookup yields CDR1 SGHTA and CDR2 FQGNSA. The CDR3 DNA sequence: TGTGCCAGCAGCTCCTCGACAGGTACGGCCTACGAGCAGTACTTC. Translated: CASSSSTGTAYEQYF. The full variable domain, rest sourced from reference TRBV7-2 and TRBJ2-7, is GAGVSQSPSNKVTEKGKDVELRCDPISGHTALYWYRQSLGQGLEFLIYFQGNSAPDKSGLPSDRFSAERTGGSVSTLTIQRTQQEDSAVYLCASSSSTGTAYEQYFGPGTRLTVT.

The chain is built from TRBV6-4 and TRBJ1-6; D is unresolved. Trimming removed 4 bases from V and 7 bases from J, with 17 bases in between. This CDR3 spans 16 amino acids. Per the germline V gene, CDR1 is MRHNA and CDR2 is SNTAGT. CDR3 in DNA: TGTGCCAGCAGTGCCAACCCGGCAGGCATCAATTCACCCCTCCACTTT. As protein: CASSANPAGINSPLHF.

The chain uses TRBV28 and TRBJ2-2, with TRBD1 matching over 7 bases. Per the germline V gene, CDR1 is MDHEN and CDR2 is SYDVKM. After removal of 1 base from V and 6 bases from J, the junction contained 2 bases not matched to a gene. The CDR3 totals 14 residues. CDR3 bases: TGTGCCAGCAGTTTATTAGGGGGCCCCGGGGAGCTGTTTTTT. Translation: CASSLLGGPGELFF.

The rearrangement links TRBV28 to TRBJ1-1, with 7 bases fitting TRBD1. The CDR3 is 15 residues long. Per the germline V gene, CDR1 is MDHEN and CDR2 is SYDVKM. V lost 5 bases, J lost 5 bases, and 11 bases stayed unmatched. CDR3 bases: TGTGCCAGCAGTGTGCTAAGGACAGGTCTTACTGAAGCTTTCTTT. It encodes CASSVLRTGLTEAFF.

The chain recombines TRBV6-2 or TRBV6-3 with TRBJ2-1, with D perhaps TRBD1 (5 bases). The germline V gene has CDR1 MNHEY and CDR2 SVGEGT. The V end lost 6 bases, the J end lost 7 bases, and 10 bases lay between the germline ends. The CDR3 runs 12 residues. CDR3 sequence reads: CASSTRVNEQFF. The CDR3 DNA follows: TGTGCCAGCAGCACCAGGGTAAATGAGCAGTTCTTC.

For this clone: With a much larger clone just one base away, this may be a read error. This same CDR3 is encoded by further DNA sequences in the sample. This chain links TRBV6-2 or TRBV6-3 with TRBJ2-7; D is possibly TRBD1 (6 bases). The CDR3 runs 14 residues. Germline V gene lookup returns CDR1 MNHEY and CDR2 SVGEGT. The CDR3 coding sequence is TGTGCCAGCAGTTACCGGGACAACTCCTACGAGCAGTACTTT. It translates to CASSYRDNSYEQYF.

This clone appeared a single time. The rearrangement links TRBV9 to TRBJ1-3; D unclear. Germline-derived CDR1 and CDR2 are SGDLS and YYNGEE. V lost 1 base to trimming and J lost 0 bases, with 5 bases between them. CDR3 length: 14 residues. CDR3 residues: CASSVQSSGNTIYF. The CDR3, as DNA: TGTGCCAGCAGCGTACAGTCCTCTGGAAACACCATATATTTT. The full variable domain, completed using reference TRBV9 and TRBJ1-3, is DSGVTQTPKHLITATGQRVTLRCSPRSGDLSVYWYQQSLDQGLQFLIQYYNGEERAKGNILERFSAQQFPDLHSELNLSSLELGDSALYFCASSVQSSGNTIYFGEGSWLTVV.

CDR3 protein: CASSSGTATNYGYTF. The CDR3 DNA reads as TGTGCCAGCAGTTCTGGGACAGCAACTAACTATGGCTACACCTTC. The rearrangement joins TRBV6-2 or TRBV6-3 to TRBJ1-2; 7 bases map to TRBD1. The CDR3 covers 15 residues. The V segment lost 4 bases and the J segment 0 bases; nucleotides outside the gene matches: 5. Germline-derived CDR1 and CDR2 are MNHEY and SVGEGT.

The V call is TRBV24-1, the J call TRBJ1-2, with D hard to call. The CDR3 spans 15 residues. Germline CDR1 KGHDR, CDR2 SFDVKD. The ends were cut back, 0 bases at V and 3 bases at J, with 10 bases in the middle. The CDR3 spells CATSDLKGGHYGYTF. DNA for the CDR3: TGTGCCACCAGTGATTTGAAGGGAGGTCACTATGGCTACACCTTC.

CDR3 DNA: TGTGCCAGTTGGGACAGGGAGAACAATGAGCAGTTCTTC. The encoded protein is CASWDRENNEQFF. The J gene is TRBJ2-1, the V gene TRBV19, with 9 bases that match TRBD1. The V segment lost 8 bases and the J segment 5 bases; nucleotides outside the gene matches: 4. Germline V gene data show CDR1 as LNHDA and CDR2 as SQIVND (reference sequence). This CDR3 has 13 residues.

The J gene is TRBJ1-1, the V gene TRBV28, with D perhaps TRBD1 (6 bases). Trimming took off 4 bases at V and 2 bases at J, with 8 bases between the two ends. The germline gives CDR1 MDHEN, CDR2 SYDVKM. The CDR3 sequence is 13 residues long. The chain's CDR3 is CASSSDSNTEAFF. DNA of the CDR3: TGTGCCAGCAGTTCGGACAGTAACACTGAAGCTTTCTTT.

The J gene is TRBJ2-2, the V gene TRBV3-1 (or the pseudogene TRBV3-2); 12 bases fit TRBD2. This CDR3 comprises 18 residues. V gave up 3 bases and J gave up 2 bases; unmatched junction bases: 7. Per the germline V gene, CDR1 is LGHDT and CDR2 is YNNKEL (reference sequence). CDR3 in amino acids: CASSHLGTSGPNTGELFF. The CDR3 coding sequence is TGTGCCAGCAGCCATCTGGGGACTAGCGGGCCCAACACCGGGGAGCTGTTTTTT.

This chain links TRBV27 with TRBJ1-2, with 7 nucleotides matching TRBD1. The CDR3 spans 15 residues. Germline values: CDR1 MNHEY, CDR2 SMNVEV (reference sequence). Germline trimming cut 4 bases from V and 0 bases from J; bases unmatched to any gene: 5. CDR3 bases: TGTGCCAGCAGTTATACGGGACAGACTAACTATGGCTACACCTTC. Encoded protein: CASSYTGQTNYGYTF.

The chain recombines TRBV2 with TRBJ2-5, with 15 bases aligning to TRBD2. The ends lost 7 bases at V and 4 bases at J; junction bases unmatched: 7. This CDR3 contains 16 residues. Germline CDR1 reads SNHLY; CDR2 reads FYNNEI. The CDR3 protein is CASMGLAGGTRETQYF. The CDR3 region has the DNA TGTGCCAGCATGGGACTAGCGGGGGGCACGAGAGAGACCCAGTACTTC.

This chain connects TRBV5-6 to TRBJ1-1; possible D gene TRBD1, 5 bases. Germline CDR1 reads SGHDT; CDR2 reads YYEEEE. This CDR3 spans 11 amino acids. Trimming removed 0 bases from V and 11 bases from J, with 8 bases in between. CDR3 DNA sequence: TGTGCCAGCAGCTTGGATGGGGGGGCTTTCTTT. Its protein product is CASSLDGGAFF.

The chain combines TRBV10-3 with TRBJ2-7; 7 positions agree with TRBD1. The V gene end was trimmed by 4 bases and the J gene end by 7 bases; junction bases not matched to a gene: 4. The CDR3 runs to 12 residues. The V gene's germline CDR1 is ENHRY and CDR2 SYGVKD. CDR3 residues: CAISAGTVEQYF. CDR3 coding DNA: TGTGCCATCAGTGCCGGGACAGTGGAGCAGTACTTC.

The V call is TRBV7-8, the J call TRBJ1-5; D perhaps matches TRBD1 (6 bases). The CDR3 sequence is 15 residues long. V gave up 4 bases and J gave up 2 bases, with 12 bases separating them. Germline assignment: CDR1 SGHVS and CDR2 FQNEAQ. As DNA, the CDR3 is TGTGCCAGCAGCTCTCGACAGGTTGGCAATCAGCCCCAGCATTTT. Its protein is CASSSRQVGNQPQHF.

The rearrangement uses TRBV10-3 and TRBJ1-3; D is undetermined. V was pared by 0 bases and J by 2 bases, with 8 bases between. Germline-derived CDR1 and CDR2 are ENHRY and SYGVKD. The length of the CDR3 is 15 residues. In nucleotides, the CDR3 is TGTGCCATCAGTGAGTCGACCGGGGCTGGAAACACCATATATTTT. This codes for CAISESTGAGNTIYF.

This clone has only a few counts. CDR3 residues: CASSQDGWRGYTF. Here the CDR3 DNA reads TGTGCCAGCAGCCAAGACGGATGGAGAGGCTACACCTTC. The chain joins TRBV3-1 (or the pseudogene TRBV3-2) to TRBJ1-2, with D unclear. The V gene lost 0 bases and the J gene lost 8 bases, with 10 bases spanning the gap. The CDR3 length is 13 residues. The germline V gene encodes CDR1 LGHDT and CDR2 YNNKEL (reference sequence).

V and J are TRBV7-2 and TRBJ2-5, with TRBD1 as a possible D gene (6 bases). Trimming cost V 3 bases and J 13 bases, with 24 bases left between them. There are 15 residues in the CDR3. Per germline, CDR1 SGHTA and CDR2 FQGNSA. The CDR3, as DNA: TGTGCCAGCAGCTTTAGGCCGGCAGGGGCTCATTTATTGTACTTC. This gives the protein CASSFRPAGAHLLYF.

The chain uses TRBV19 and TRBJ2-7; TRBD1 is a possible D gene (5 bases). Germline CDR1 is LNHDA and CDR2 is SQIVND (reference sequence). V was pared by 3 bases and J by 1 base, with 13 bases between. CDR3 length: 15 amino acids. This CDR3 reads CASSMGWGPSYEQYF. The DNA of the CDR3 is TGTGCCAGTAGTATGGGCTGGGGCCCATCCTACGAGCAGTACTTC.

CDR3 DNA: TGTGCCAGCCGACCAGGAGGGAGGGATAACTATGGCTACACCTTC. It yields the protein CASRPGGRDNYGYTF. This chain connects TRBV7-3 to TRBJ1-2, with D unclear. This CDR3 contains 15 residues. CDR1 and CDR2 from the germline V gene are SGHTA and FQGTGA. V was trimmed by 8 bases and J by 1 base, leaving 17 bases between them. Using reference TRBV7-3 and TRBJ1-2 for the parts outside the CDR3, the full variable domain is GAGVSQTPSNKVTEKGKYVELRCDPISGHTALYWYRQSLGQGPEFLIYFQGTGAADDSGLPNDRFFAVRPEGSVSTLKIQRTERGDSAVYLCASRPGGRDNYGYTFGSGTRLTVV.

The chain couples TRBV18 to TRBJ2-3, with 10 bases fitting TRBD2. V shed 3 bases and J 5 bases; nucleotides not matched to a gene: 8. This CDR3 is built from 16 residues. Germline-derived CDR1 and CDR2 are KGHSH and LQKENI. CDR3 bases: TGTGCCAGCTCACCGGTGGTAGCGGGAGGTGAAGATACGCAGTATTTT. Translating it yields CASSPVVAGGEDTQYF.

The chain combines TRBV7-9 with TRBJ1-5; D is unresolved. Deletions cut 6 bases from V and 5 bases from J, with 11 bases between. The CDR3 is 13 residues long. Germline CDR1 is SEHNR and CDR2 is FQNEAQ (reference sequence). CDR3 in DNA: TGTGCCAGCAGTCTCGGGGTATATCAGCCCCAGCATTTT. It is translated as CASSLGVYQPQHF.

The CDR3 DNA is TGTGCCAGCAGTTTGACAAGGGGCTATGGCTACACCTTC. Its translation: CASSLTRGYGYTF. The chain joins TRBV12-3 or TRBV12-4 to TRBJ1-2; possible D gene TRBD1, 5 bases. This CDR3 is built from 13 residues. V dropped 3 bases and J dropped 4 bases, with 9 bases sitting between them.

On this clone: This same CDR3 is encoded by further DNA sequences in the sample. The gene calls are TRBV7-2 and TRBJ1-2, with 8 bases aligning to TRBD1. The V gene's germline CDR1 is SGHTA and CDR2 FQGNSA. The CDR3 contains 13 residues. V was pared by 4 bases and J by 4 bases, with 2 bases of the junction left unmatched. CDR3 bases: TGTGCCAGCAGCTCCACAGGGGGCTATGGCTACACCTTC. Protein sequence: CASSSTGGYGYTF.

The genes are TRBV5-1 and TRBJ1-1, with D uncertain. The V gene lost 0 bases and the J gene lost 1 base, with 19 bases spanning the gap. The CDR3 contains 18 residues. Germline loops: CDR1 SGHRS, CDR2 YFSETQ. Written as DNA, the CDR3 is TGCGCCAGCAGCTTGGATCGCCCCGGCTCGGGTCGGAACACTGAAGCTTTCTTT. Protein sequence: CASSLDRPGSGRNTEAFF.

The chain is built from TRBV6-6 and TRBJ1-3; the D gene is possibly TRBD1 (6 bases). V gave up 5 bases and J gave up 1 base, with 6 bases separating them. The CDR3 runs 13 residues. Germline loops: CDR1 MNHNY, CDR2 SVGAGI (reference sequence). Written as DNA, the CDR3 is TGTGCCAGCAGTCAGGGGTCTGGAAACACCATATATTTT. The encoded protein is CASSQGSGNTIYF.

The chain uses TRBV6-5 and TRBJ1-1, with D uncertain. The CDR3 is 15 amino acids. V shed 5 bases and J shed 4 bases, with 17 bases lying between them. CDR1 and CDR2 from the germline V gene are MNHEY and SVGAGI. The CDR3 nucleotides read TGTGCCAGCAGTAGGACGGGATCCCTAGTCACTGAAGCTTTCTTT. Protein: CASSRTGSLVTEAFF.